A selection of T cell receptor beta chains follows, all from one sample in a study of T cells in Graves' hyperthyroidism and ophthalmopathy. MiXCR, run by TCRdb on the multiplex PCR reads, gives a single entry per CDR3 protein. The table shows more than 500,000 distinct CDR3 sequences, with 15% to 20% occurring only once. Sample: blood. These receptors were collected from a woman aged 25 to 45 with Graves' ophthalmopathy. Both conserved end residues are part of each CDR3. Each record gives: V gene, CDR3 length, clone size, J gene, D gene, CDR3 protein, CDR3 DNA. A D gene is named only where the DNA matches it firmly. Clone size is stated in some rows and not others, as once, few, many or a class when expanded.

>TRBV20-1|15|few|TRBJ1-1|NA
CSARLVGQGWTEAFF
TGCAGTGCTCGACTTGTCGGTCAGGGCTGGACTGAAGCTTTCTTT
>TRBV12-5|16|many|TRBJ1-2|TRBD1
CASGLDRLAGGGYITF
TGTGCTAGTGGCCTGGACCGATTGGCAGGGGGAGGTTATATCACCTTC
>TRBV29-1|14|NA|TRBJ2-1|NA
CSVEWGAVNNEQFF
TGCAGCGTTGAATGGGGGGCAGTCAACAATGAGCAGTTCTTC
>TRBV2|13|NA|TRBJ2-7|TRBD2
CASATSGSYEQYF
TGTGCCAGTGCCACTAGCGGCTCCTACGAGCAGTACTTC
>TRBV4-3|15|many|TRBJ2-5|NA
CASSHSPGQRETQYF
TGCGCCAGCAGCCATTCTCCCGGACAGCGGGAGACCCAGTACTTC
>TRBV6-4|17|few|TRBJ1-5|TRBD1
CASSDPTGQGDEQPQHF
TGTGCCAGCAGTGACCCTACGGGACAGGGCGACGAACAGCCCCAGCATTTT
>TRBV15|14|few|TRBJ2-7|NA
CATSREGLNYEQYF
TGTGCCACCAGCAGAGAAGGACTCAACTACGAGCAGTACTTC
>TRBV7-2|16|few|TRBJ1-3|NA
CASSLGPSISGNTIYF
TGTGCCAGCAGCTTAGGTCCCTCGATCTCTGGAAACACCATATATTTT
>TRBV2|12|many|TRBJ1-2|NA
CASGGPLDGYTF
TGTGCCAGCGGGGGACCCCTGGATGGCTACACCTTC
>TRBV10-3|13|few|TRBJ2-3|NA
CASGGSGTDTQYF
TGTGCCAGTGGGGGTAGTGGCACAGATACGCAGTATTTT
>TRBV7-8|13|few|TRBJ2-7|TRBD1
CASSLHRGLEQYF
TGTGCCAGCAGCTTACACAGGGGGCTCGAGCAGTACTTC
>TRBV6-1|15|NA|TRBJ2-7|NA
CASSEGSTSSYEQYF
TGTGCCAGCAGTGAAGGGTCTACTTCCTCCTACGAGCAGTACTTC
>TRBV30|12|many|TRBJ2-1|NA
CAWSVPEPEQFF
TGTGCCTGGAGTGTACCGGAACCCGAGCAGTTCTTC
>TRBV12-3/TRBV12-4|14|NA|TRBJ1-6|TRBD1
CASRRQGWGSPLHF
TGTGCCAGCAGACGACAGGGTTGGGGATCACCCCTCCACTTT
>TRBV28|13|few|TRBJ2-7|TRBD1
CASAGTGAYEQYF
TGTGCCAGTGCCGGGACAGGGGCCTACGAGCAGTACTTC
>TRBV7-9|15|many|TRBJ2-7|NA
CASSRGTGTLYEQYF
TGTGCCAGCAGCAGAGGTACAGGGACTCTCTACGAGCAGTACTTC
>TRBV30|14|NA|TRBJ1-2|TRBD1
CAWSEGQGYYGYTF
TGTGCCTGGAGTGAGGGACAGGGGTACTATGGCTACACCTTC
>TRBV5-1|15|many|TRBJ2-7|NA
CASSLDGTAPYEQYF
TGCGCCAGCAGCTTGGATGGGACCGCACCCTACGAGCAGTACTTC
>TRBV5-5|15|NA|TRBJ1-5|TRBD1
CASSLWDSQNQPQHF
TGTGCCAGCAGCTTATGGGACAGCCAAAATCAGCCCCAGCATTTT
>TRBV18|17|many|TRBJ2-3|TRBD1
CASSSMTGGEGTDTQYF
TGTGCCAGCTCATCAATGACAGGGGGCGAAGGCACAGATACGCAGTATTTT
>TRBV4-3|17|few|TRBJ2-4|NA
CASSQERPGLAKNIQYF
TGCGCCAGCAGCCAAGAGAGGCCAGGGCTAGCCAAAAACATTCAGTACTTC
>TRBV19|15|many|TRBJ1-1|TRBD1
CASSSKDRGRTEAFF
TGTGCCAGTAGTTCTAAGGACAGGGGGCGGACTGAAGCTTTCTTT
>TRBV4-3|19|many|TRBJ2-3|TRBD2
CASSVQSSGRSTGTDTQYF
TGCGCCAGCAGCGTCCAATCTAGCGGGAGGTCCACCGGGACAGATACGCAGTATTTT
>TRBV28|11|many|TRBJ1-1|NA
CASSGQGKAFF
TGTGCCAGCAGTGGCCAGGGGAAAGCTTTCTTT
>TRBV28|15|NA|TRBJ1-1|NA
CASSFRATFGTEAFF
TGTGCCAGCAGTTTTCGGGCAACCTTTGGGACTGAAGCTTTCTTT
>TRBV7-3|14|NA|TRBJ2-7|TRBD1
CASSSLQGSYEQYF
TGTGCCAGCAGCTCACTACAGGGGTCCTACGAGCAGTACTTC
>TRBV3-1|14|few|TRBJ1-6|NA
CASSPQIYNSPLHF
TGTGCCAGCAGCCCTCAGATTTATAATTCACCCCTCCACTTT
>TRBV20-1|14|many|TRBJ1-5|NA
CSAPVHRAGQPQHF
TGCAGTGCTCCCGTTCACAGGGCTGGCCAGCCCCAGCATTTT
>TRBV7-9|15|many|TRBJ2-7|TRBD2
CASSSPVRGDYEQYF
TGTGCCAGCAGCTCCCCAGTTCGGGGGGACTACGAGCAGTACTTC
>TRBV7-2|12|few|TRBJ2-2|NA
CASRQGTGELFF
TGTGCCAGCAGACAGGGCACCGGGGAGCTGTTTTTT
>TRBV6-2/TRBV6-3|13|NA|TRBJ2-7|NA
CASIGAGDYEQYF
TGTGCCAGCATTGGGGCGGGCGACTACGAGCAGTACTTC
>TRBV7-2|14|NA|TRBJ2-1|TRBD1
CASSLDRVQDEQFF
TGTGCCAGCAGCCTCGACAGGGTTCAGGATGAGCAGTTCTTC
>TRBV2|15|many|TRBJ1-1|TRBD1
CASSGGQLPNTEAFF
TGTGCCAGCAGTGGGGGACAGTTACCAAACACTGAAGCTTTCTTT
>TRBV27|13|many|TRBJ2-7|NA
CASSPDSFYEQYF
TGTGCCAGCAGCCCGGACAGTTTCTACGAGCAGTACTTC
>TRBV5-1|17|NA|TRBJ1-1|TRBD1
CASSKSSWDRGSTEAFF
TGTGCCAGCAGCAAAAGTTCCTGGGACAGAGGATCCACTGAAGCTTTCTTT
>TRBV20-1|15|many|TRBJ1-2|TRBD1
CSAPTGGGVNYGYTF
TGCAGTGCTCCGACAGGGGGCGGCGTTAACTATGGCTACACCTTC